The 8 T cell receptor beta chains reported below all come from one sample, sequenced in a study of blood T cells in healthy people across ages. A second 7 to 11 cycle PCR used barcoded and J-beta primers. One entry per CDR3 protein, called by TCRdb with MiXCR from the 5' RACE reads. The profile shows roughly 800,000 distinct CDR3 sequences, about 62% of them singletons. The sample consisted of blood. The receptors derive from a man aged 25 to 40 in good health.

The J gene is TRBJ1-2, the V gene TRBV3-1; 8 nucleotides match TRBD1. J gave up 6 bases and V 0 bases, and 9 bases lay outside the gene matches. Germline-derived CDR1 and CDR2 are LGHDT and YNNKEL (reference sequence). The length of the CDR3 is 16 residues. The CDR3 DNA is TGTGCCAGCAGCCAAGATCAGGGCAGGGGGCCCGATGGCTACACCTTC. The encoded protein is CASSQDQGRGPDGYTF.

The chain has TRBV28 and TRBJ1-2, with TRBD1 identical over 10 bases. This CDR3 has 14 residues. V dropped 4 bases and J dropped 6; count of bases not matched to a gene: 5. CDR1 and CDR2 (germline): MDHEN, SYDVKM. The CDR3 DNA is TGTGCCAGCAGTTACGACAGGGGGCTCGATGGCTACACCTTC. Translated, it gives CASSYDRGLDGYTF.

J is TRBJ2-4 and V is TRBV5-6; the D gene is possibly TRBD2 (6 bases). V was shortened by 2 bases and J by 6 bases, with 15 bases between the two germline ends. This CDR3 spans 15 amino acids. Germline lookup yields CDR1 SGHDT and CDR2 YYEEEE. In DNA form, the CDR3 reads TGTGCCAGCAGCTTTCGCGGGGTTAGGGGAAACATTCAGTACTTC. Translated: CASSFRGVRGNIQYF.

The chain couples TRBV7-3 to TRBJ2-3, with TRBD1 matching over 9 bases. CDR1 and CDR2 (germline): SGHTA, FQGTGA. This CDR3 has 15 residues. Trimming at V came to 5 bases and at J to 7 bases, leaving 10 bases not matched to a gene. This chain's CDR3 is CASSSGTGLGYTQYF. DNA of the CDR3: TGTGCCAGCAGCAGCGGGACAGGGCTCGGTTATACGCAGTATTTT.

The CDR3 DNA sequence: TGTGCCTGGAGACCGGGGGACACTGAAGCTTTCTTT. Amino acid sequence: CAWRPGDTEAFF. The chain couples TRBV30 to TRBJ1-1; possibly TRBD1 for D (5 bases). The CDR3 consists of 12 residues. Trimming left V 3 bases short and J 3 bases short, with 8 bases between. Germline assignment: CDR1 GTSNPN and CDR2 SVGIG (reference sequence).

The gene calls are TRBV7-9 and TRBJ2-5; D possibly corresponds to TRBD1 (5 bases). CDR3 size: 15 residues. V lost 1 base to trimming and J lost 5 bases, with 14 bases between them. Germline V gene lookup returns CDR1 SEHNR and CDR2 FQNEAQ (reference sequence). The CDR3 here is CASSLGRQLLETQYF. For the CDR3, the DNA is TGTGCCAGCAGCTTAGGTAGACAGCTCTTGGAGACCCAGTACTTC.

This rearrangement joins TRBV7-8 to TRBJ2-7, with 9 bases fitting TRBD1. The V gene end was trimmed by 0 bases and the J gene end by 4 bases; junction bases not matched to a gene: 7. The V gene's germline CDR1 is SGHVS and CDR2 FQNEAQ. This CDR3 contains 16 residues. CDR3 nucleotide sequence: TGTGCCAGCAGCTTAGCTGCCACGGACAGGGGTTACGAGCAGTACTTC. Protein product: CASSLAATDRGYEQYF.

For the CDR3, the DNA is TGTGCCAGCAGTGAATACGGCACCCAAGAGACCCAGTACTTC. Translating it yields CASSEYGTQETQYF. The V and J genes are TRBV25-1 and TRBJ2-5; D gene ambiguous. Trimming pared 0 bases from V and 1 base from J, leaving 6 bases between. The CDR3 totals 14 residues. From germline, CDR1 is MGHDK and CDR2 SYGVNS. Using reference TRBV25-1 and TRBJ2-5 for the parts outside the CDR3, the full variable domain is EADIYQTPRYLVIGTGKKITLECSQTMGHDKMYWYQQDPGMELHLIHYSYGVNSTEKGDLSSESTVSRIRTEHFPLTLESARPSHTSQYLCASSEYGTQETQYFGPGTRLLVL.